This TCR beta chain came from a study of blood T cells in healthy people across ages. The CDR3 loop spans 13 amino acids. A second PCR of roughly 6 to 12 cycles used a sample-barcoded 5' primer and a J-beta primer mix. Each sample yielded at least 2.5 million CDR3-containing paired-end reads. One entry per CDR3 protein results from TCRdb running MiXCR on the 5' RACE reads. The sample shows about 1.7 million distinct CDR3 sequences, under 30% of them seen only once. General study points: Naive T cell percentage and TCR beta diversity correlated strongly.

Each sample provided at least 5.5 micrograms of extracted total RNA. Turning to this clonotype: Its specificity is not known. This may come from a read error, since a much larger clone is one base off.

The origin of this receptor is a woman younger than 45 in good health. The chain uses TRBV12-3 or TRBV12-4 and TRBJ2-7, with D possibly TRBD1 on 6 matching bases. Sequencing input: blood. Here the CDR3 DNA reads TGTGCCAGCAGTTTGGGACATTCCTACGGGCAGTACTTC. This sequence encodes CASSLGHSYGQYF.